The 7 T cell receptor beta chains below were found in one sample sequenced in a study of blood T cells in healthy people across ages. The second PCR ran about 6 to 11 cycles with a sample-barcoded 5' primer and J-beta primers. TCRdb independently ran MiXCR on the 5' RACE reads; one entry per CDR3 protein. This table holds fewer than 1,200,000 distinct CDR3 sequences, roughly a quarter found once. Separately, the same data were catalogued under a study of T cells of mothers and their children.

Sequences were obtained from blood. The receptor set was obtained from a girl aged 2 to 9 in good health.

This clonotype was seen a handful of times. The rearrangement links TRBV12-3 or TRBV12-4 to TRBJ2-5; 7 bases fit TRBD2. This CDR3 has 15 amino acids. V shed 6 bases, J shed 3 bases, and the junction held 10 bases outside the gene matches. In DNA, the CDR3 is TGTGCCAGCAGCGCAACTCGCGGGGGAAAAGAGACCCAGTACTTC. It codes for CASSATRGGKETQYF.

A word on this clonotype: An end of the junction differs from the germline gene, which may be a read error. The chain joins TRBV12-3 or TRBV12-4 to TRBJ1-4; TRBD1 agrees at 8 bases. There are 14 residues in the CDR3. CDR3 coding DNA: TGTGCCAGCAGAAGGACAGGGCAGAATGAAAAGCTGTTTTTT. This encodes CASRRTGQNEKLFF.

The V call is TRBV29-1, the J call TRBJ2-4; 8 positions agree with TRBD1. The CDR3 covers 15 residues. V shed 5 bases and J 1 base; nucleotides not matched to a gene: 7. The germline gives CDR1 SQVTM, CDR2 ANQGSEA. The CDR3 sequence is CSVRGQVGAKNIQYF. For the CDR3, the DNA is TGCAGCGTTCGGGGACAGGTGGGGGCCAAAAACATTCAGTACTTC.

Concerning this clonotype: This may arise from a read error, as a much more abundant clone is one base away. The V and J genes are TRBV4-1 and TRBJ2-5; the D gene is possibly TRBD1 (6 bases). This CDR3 is 14 amino acids long. The V gene lost 4 bases and the J gene lost 1 base, with 10 bases spanning the gap. Germline lookup yields CDR1 MGHRA and CDR2 YSYEKL. For the CDR3, the DNA is TGCGCCAGCAGCCGGTGCAGGGGCCAAGAGACCCAGTACTTC. Amino acids: CASSRCRGQETQYF.

This clonotype was detected only a few times. This chain connects TRBV28 to TRBJ2-2, with D uncertain. There are 13 residues in the CDR3. The germline gives CDR1 MDHEN, CDR2 SYDVKM. Between the trimmed V and J ends, which lost 1 base and 3 bases, there was a span of 3 bases. CDR3 protein: CASSLFDTGELFF. The CDR3 DNA follows: TGTGCCAGCAGTTTATTTGACACCGGGGAGCTGTTTTTT.

V is TRBV28 and J is TRBJ1-6; D unresolved. The CDR3 has 15 residues. Per the germline V gene, CDR1 is MDHEN and CDR2 is SYDVKM. The V end was cut by 5 bases, the J end by 1 base, with 9 bases between. CDR3 nucleotides: TGTGCCAGCAGTGAGGTTAGGTCCTATAATTCACCCCTCCACTTT. This sequence encodes CASSEVRSYNSPLHF.

This sequence joins TRBV2 and TRBJ2-1, with D tentatively TRBD2 (5 bases). V shed 1 base and J shed 3 bases, with 10 bases lying between them. This CDR3 contains 15 residues. From germline, CDR1 is SNHLY and CDR2 FYNNEI. The CDR3 DNA follows: TGTGCCAGCAGTGAAGGGCTAGCTAACTACAATGAGCAGTTCTTC. Amino acid sequence: CASSEGLANYNEQFF. Based on the CDR3 plus reference TRBV2 and TRBJ2-1, the full variable domain is EPEVTQTPSHQVTQMGQEVILRCVPISNHLYFYWYRQILGQKVEFLVSFYNNEISEKSEIFDDQFSVERPDGSNFTLKIRSTKLEDSAMYFCASSEGLANYNEQFFGPGTRLTVL.